This T cell receptor beta chain was recovered during a study of T-cell reconstitution after alpha-beta-depleted transplantation in children. Study-wide results and limits: After transplant, high TCRbeta diversity at day 60 in some patients arose from surviving recipient T cells and thymic progenitors. After transplant, at about two months, alpha-beta T cells were reportedly derived from several hundred expanded graft clones.

For TCRbeta, the library was prepared with unique molecular identifiers. A single record per CDR3 protein comes from TCRdb applying MiXCR to the PCR reads. The data show over 450,000 distinct CDR3 sequences, over 9.5% seen once. Ten or more counts support this clonotype. Antigen unknown. Trimming stripped 6 bases from V and 4 bases from J, with 21 bases between. The CDR3 contains 16 residues. CDR1 and CDR2 from the germline V gene are ENHRY and SYGVKD. The chain employs TRBV10-3 and TRBJ2-5; D is tentatively TRBD1 or TRBD2 (7 bases each). This clonotype was obtained from a child aged 2-15 years with inherited bone marrow failure, due to receive a stem cell transplant. The sample consisted of PBMCs, taken before TCRalphabeta/CD19-depleted stem cell transplant. The CDR3: CAISGSGGGGGETQYF. As DNA, the CDR3 is TGTGCCATCAGCGGCTCAGGGGGAGGGGGTGGAGAGACCCAGTACTTC.